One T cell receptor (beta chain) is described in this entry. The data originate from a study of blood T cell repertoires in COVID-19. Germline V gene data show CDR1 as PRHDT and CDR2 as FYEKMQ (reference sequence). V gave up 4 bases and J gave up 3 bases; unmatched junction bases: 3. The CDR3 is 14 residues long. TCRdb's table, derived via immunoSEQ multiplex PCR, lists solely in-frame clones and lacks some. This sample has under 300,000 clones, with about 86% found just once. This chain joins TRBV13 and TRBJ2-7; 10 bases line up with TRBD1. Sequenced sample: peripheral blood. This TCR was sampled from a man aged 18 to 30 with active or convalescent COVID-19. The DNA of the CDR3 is TGTGCCAGCAGCTCCCGGGACAGGGGCTACGAGCAGTACTTC. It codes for CASSSRDRGYEQYF. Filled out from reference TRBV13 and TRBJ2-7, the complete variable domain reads AAGVIQSPRHLIKEKRETATLKCYPIPRHDTVYWYQQGPGQDPQFLISFYEKMQSDKGSIPDRFSAQQFSDYHSELNMSSLELGDSALYFCASSSRDRGYEQYFGPGTRLTVT.